A single TCR beta chain is shown here with its context. There is no known antigen for this receptor. No base quality information exists; no much larger clone differs at one position. These data belong to a study of beta chain features in type 1 diabetes (dated by TCRdb to between 2018 and 2020). Regarding the research as a whole: Mean age, gender distribution, total cell number and subset yield were not different between patients and healthy donors. A total of roughly 100 million sorted cells were examined across all samples, and a strong correlation was observed between cell number per subset and RNA yield. The study compared TCRB repertoires of sorted circulating CD4+ T cell subsets between recently diagnosed type 1 diabetes patients and matched healthy donors. Naive and central memory subsets were obtained from all 30 or so donors, but regulatory and stem cell-like memory subsets were isolated from only 8 patients and 8 healthy donors.

Each donor gave one peripheral blood draw, approximately 0.11 L on average, collected into heparinised tubes. A BD FACSAria II was used to sort naive, central memory, regulatory and stem cell-like memory CD4+ T cells with a panel that included CD45RO, CCR7, CD25, CD127, CD95 and CD27. Every sorted population had a purity above 95%. PBMCs were isolated immediately by Lymphoprep density gradient centrifugation and stained directly without culture. So that batch effects would be minimized, each experiment stained and sorted samples in pairs, pairing one healthy donor with one patient. A distance of 10 bases separates the germline ends of V and J, which lose 7 bases and 6 bases respectively. There are 12 amino acids in the CDR3, from cysteine to phenylalanine inclusive. The sequence is cut down to CDR3 DNA, 36 bases in frame from base 1. In the germline V gene, CDR1 corresponds to SNHLY and CDR2 to FYNNEI.

All of the isolated RNA was reverse transcribed with the High Capacity cDNA Reverse Transcription Kit, so expressed TCRB transcripts were sequenced. Deep immunoSEQ sequencing was applied to naive, central memory and regulatory T cell samples, giving an average of roughly 3.5 million total reads per sample. Sorted cells were lysed in RLT buffer and RNA was extracted with DNase-treated RNeasy Micro or Mini kits, depending on cell number. To prevent cross-contamination, each cell subset was processed individually, whereas patient and healthy donor samples were processed jointly. Using the immunoSEQ multiplex PCR, TCRB sequences were amplified from cDNA into 87-bp fragments spanning the CDR3 region. Amplicons were sequenced on the Illumina HiSeq platform. Under the source paper's analysis protocol: Synthetic template baselines were used to correct PCR bias computationally, reads within Hamming distance 2 were collapsed, and singletons that could not be merged were discarded. Reads were aligned against IMGT so that V, D and J genes, CDR3 length and insertions or deletions at six rearrangement sites could be assigned. Within each subset, clonotype counts were normalized to the number of sorted cells before true diversity and Gini coefficients were calculated with the tcR R package. The overlap coefficient, calculated on TCRB nucleotide sequences, was used to quantify repertoire sharing. As a proxy for the pre-selection repertoire, out-of-frame TCRB sequences from naive cells were analyzed. TCRdb took over this immuneACCESS table, retaining in-frame rearrangements with V and J assigned. Such tables are incomplete; in checked studies, under half of the missing clones stem from an unresolved V gene, and the remainder is unexplained. The DNA was the basis for D and trimming; V, J and clone size are from that table. In this sample the table shows about 650,000 clones, approximately 13% of which occur a single time. Approximately 0.11% of the sample is held by the ten biggest clonotypes.

Study-level results and caveats: Because small numbers of individuals were included in the HLA sub-analyses, any influence of HLA type on TCRB rearrangement was left unresolved. Sequencing cDNA rather than genomic DNA could over-represent highly expressing activated cells, although activation and CD3 levels did not differ between groups. PCR may preferentially amplify shorter templates, but because patient and control samples were amplified and corrected together, any resulting skew would affect both groups equally. At VDJ recombination sites, type 1 diabetes patients had fewer insertions and more deleted nucleotides, which implies abnormalities in thymic rearrangement. In all four CD4+ subsets, TCRB CDR3 length was moderately but significantly shorter in type 1 diabetes patients. Naive, central memory and regulatory TCRB repertoires appeared more similar among patients than among healthy donors.

This receptor was identified in a man aged 25 to 40 with type 1 diabetes. The V and J genes are TRBV2 and TRBJ2-1; the D segment cannot be called with confidence. Sequencing input: naive CD4+ T cells from blood. Interpreted using the paper, the cell subset or site label stands for: true naive CD4+ T cells. The CDR3 amino acid sequence is: CASMAPFNEQFF. The DNA reads TGTGCCAGCATGGCCCCGTTCAATGAGCAGTTCTTC.